This TCR beta chain was observed in a study of T cells in Graves' hyperthyroidism and ophthalmopathy. The CDR3 sequence is 13 residues long. Looked up from germline, CDR1 is MNHEY and CDR2 is SMNVEV (reference sequence). Trimming removed 3 bases from V and 4 bases from J, with 7 bases in between. The study excluded patients with uncontrolled infection, other autoimmune disease, pregnancy or lactation. This clonotype was seen repeatedly, ten times or more. TCR beta CDR3 sequences were amplified from RNA transcripts. TCR CDR3 underwent first-round RT-PCR with the HTBI primer set. TCRdb re-derived calls from the multiplex PCR reads in MiXCR, one entry per CDR3 protein. The table records about 380,000 distinct CDR3 sequences, 13% to 15% of them present only once.

The sequence came from a woman under 40 with Graves' ophthalmopathy. The specimen was blood. The V gene is TRBV27, the J gene TRBJ1-3, with D hard to call. Here the CDR3 reads CASSLQQGNTIYF. DNA for the CDR3: TGTGCCAGCAGTTTGCAACAGGGAAACACCATATATTTT.